Following are 14 T cell receptor beta chains from one sample sequenced in a study of blood T cell repertoires in COVID-19 (dated by TCRdb to 2018 to 2021). The protocol used for the library was the immunoSEQ multiplex PCR assay. What TCRdb holds here is the immuneACCESS table cut down to in-frame rearrangements. Part of the clones is not present; checked against another copy, under half of the missing clones reflect an unresolved V gene, and the others are unexplained. The sample table records about 280,000 clones; approximately 86% of these occur just once. 2% to 2.5% of the sample rests with the top ten. The source material was peripheral blood. These receptors were taken from a woman aged 25 to 39 who had recovered from COVID-19.

This chain uses TRBV27 with TRBJ2-7, with D perhaps TRBD1 (5 bases). The V and J ends lost 3 bases and 3 bases respectively, with 9 bases between them. The CDR3 runs 13 residues. Germline assignment: CDR1 MNHEY and CDR2 SMNVEV (reference sequence). The CDR3 protein is CASSLTVDYEQYF. DNA for the CDR3: TGTGCCAGCAGTTTGACAGTTGACTACGAGCAGTACTTC.

The chain joins TRBV9 to TRBJ1-4; TRBD1 matches 10 bases. The CDR3 loop spans 14 amino acids. With 3 bases clipped from V and 7 bases from J, the junction kept 3 bases outside the gene matches. Per germline, CDR1 SGDLS and CDR2 YYNGEE. CDR3 nucleotide sequence: TGTGCCAGCAGCGCCCGGGACAGGGGTGAAAAACTGTTTTTT. It codes for CASSARDRGEKLFF.

This chain connects TRBV7-6 to TRBJ2-3, with 9 bases matching TRBD2. With 5 bases clipped from V and 4 bases from J, the junction kept 10 bases outside the gene matches. The CDR3 spans 16 residues. Germline assignment: CDR1 SGHVS and CDR2 FNYEAQ. The CDR3 DNA reads as TGTGCCAGCAGCCCTATTTTGCGGGGGGGGGCAGATACGCAGTATTTT. Translated: CASSPILRGGADTQYF.

V usage is TRBV7-2 and J usage is TRBJ1-1; the D is unclear. V lost 4 bases and J lost 6, with 9 bases in between. The CDR3 has 12 residues. In germline, CDR1 is SGHTA, CDR2 FQGNSA. CDR3 in amino acids: CASSSLLSEAFF. The CDR3 nucleotides read TGTGCCAGCAGCTCCCTCCTCTCTGAAGCTTTCTTT.

As for this clone: Other DNA sequences in this specimen translate into the identical CDR3. This sequence joins TRBV24-1 and TRBJ2-7, with 8 bases fitting TRBD1. The J segment lost 4 bases and the V segment lost 10 bases, leaving 2 bases of the junction unmatched. Germline values: CDR1 KGHDR, CDR2 SFDVKD. This CDR3 spans 11 amino acids. The CDR3 DNA is TGTGCCACAGGACAGGGATACGAGCAGTACTTC. It specifies CATGQGYEQYF.

The chain employs TRBV19 and TRBJ1-1, with a tentative D call TRBD1 (6 bases). The length of the CDR3 is 15 residues. CDR1 is LNHDA, CDR2 SQIVND, per germline (reference sequence). The V end lost 5 bases, the J end lost 0 bases, and 13 bases lay between the germline ends. CDR3 amino acids: CASSSRGTVNTEAFF. CDR3 in DNA: TGTGCCAGTAGTTCTAGGGGGACGGTGAACACTGAAGCTTTCTTT.

V and J are TRBV28 and TRBJ2-1; 13 nucleotides match TRBD2. V dropped 7 bases and J dropped 7; count of bases not matched to a gene: 7. CDR3 size: 15 residues. Germline V gives CDR1 MDHEN, CDR2 SYDVKM. This CDR3 is CASNQLAGGPNEQFF. CDR3 DNA: TGTGCCAGCAATCAACTAGCGGGAGGGCCAAATGAGCAGTTCTTC.

V usage is TRBV6-5 and J usage is TRBJ2-7, with D possibly matching TRBD1 (5 bases). V lost 6 bases to trimming and J lost 3 bases, with 15 bases between them. The germline CDR1 and CDR2 sequences are MNHEY and SVGAGI. The CDR3 sequence is 14 residues long. CDR3 amino acids: CASRDYRGNYEQYF. CDR3 in DNA: TGTGCCAGCAGGGATTATAGGGGTAACTACGAGCAGTACTTC.

The J gene is TRBJ2-3, the V gene TRBV7-9, with a tentative D call TRBD2 (7 bases). The CDR3 spans 17 residues. V was clipped by 4 bases and J by 0 bases, with 17 bases between them. Germline lookup yields CDR1 SEHNR and CDR2 FQNEAQ (reference sequence). The CDR3 DNA reads as TGTGCCAGCAGCTGGCCGGGGGCGGGGGTTAGCACAGATACGCAGTATTTT. The encoded protein is CASSWPGAGVSTDTQYF.

J is TRBJ1-5 and V is TRBV10-3, with D perhaps TRBD1 (6 bases). The germline V gene has CDR1 ENHRY and CDR2 SYGVKD. There are 14 residues in the CDR3. The V end was cut by 8 bases, the J end by 4 bases, with 15 bases between. The CDR3 bases are TGTGCCATCTCTAGAGGACAGACTAATCAGCCCCAGCATTTT. It yields the protein CAISRGQTNQPQHF.

Here the CDR3 DNA reads TGTGCCAGCAGCTTCAACGCCCGGGCTAGCGGGAGTCATGAGCAGTTCTTC. Encoded protein: CASSFNARASGSHEQFF. V and J are TRBV7-3 and TRBJ2-1; 10 nucleotides match TRBD2. V dropped 3 bases and J dropped 8; count of bases not matched to a gene: 13. The CDR3 totals 17 residues. The germline V gene has CDR1 SGHTA and CDR2 FQGTGA.

The chain uses TRBV6-5 and TRBJ2-1, with a possible D match to TRBD2 (6 bases). Trimming stripped 0 bases from V and 1 base from J, with 7 bases between. CDR3 length equals 15 residues. Looked up from germline, CDR1 is MNHEY and CDR2 is SVGAGI. CDR3 in DNA: TGTGCCAGCAGTTACTCGGCGGGGTCCTACAATGAGCAGTTCTTC. It translates to CASSYSAGSYNEQFF.

This rearrangement joins TRBV6-4 to TRBJ2-3; the D gene is possibly TRBD2 (5 bases). The CDR3 length is 13 residues. V lost 4 bases and J lost 5, with 10 bases in between. CDR1 is MRHNA, CDR2 SNTAGT, per germline. The CDR3 loop is CASSVGLGDTQYF. DNA of the CDR3: TGTGCCAGCAGTGTAGGACTGGGAGATACGCAGTATTTT.

This rearrangement joins TRBV6-5 to TRBJ2-5; the match to TRBD2 covers 14 bases. The CDR3 consists of 15 residues. V lost 7 bases to trimming and J lost 7 bases; unmatched junction nucleotides: 8. CDR1 MNHEY and CDR2 SVGAGI come from the germline V gene. CDR3: CASTGTSGSQGTQYF. In nucleotides, the CDR3 is TGTGCCAGCACAGGGACTAGCGGGAGTCAGGGGACCCAGTACTTC.